The 18 T cell receptor beta chains reported below all come from one sample, sequenced in a study of breast tumors, draining lymph nodes, adjacent tissues. TCRdb called the multiplex PCR reads again in MiXCR, with one record for every CDR3 protein. The sample holds under 110,000 distinct CDR3 sequences, 30% seen once. Samples came from axillary lymph nodes draining the breast cancer. Sequencing was done on a sample of axillary lymph node tissue. These receptors came from a female donor with breast cancer. Some clones in this sample may be carry-over from other donors' samples.

V and J are TRBV11-3 and TRBJ2-2; D call uncertain. The V end lost 1 base, the J end lost 2 bases, and 14 bases lay between the germline ends. CDR3 length equals 17 residues. Germline CDR1 and CDR2: SGHNT and YENEEA. The CDR3 here is CASSLAGIASNTGELFF. The CDR3 region has the DNA TGTGCCAGCAGCTTAGCAGGTATCGCCTCCAACACCGGGGAGCTGTTTTTT.

With regard to this clonotype: A read error may be the cause here, since a much bigger clone is one base away. The V and J genes are TRBV5-6 and TRBJ1-4; D is unresolved. CDR1 SGHDT and CDR2 YYEEEE come from the germline V gene. V lost 2 bases to trimming and J lost 8 bases, with 19 bases between them. The CDR3 length is 16 residues. This CDR3 is CASSLSTSGPREKLFF. DNA of the CDR3: TGTGCCAGCAGCTTATCCACTTCCGGCCCGAGGGAAAAACTGTTTTTT.

A single count supports this clonotype. The rearrangement links TRBV11-3 to TRBJ1-6; 7 positions agree with TRBD1. The J segment lost 10 bases and the V segment lost 1 base, leaving 10 bases of the junction unmatched. There are 16 residues in the CDR3. Germline V gene sequence: CDR1 SGHNT, CDR2 YENEEA. CDR3: CASSLAETGRRSPLHF. In DNA form, the CDR3 reads TGTGCCAGCAGCTTAGCCGAGACAGGGAGGAGGTCACCCCTCCACTTT.

This clonotype was picked up many times. The chain combines TRBV6-2 or TRBV6-3 with TRBJ2-2, with 14 bases matching TRBD2. Germline lookup yields CDR1 MNHEY and CDR2 SVGEGT. The CDR3 totals 15 residues. V trimming: 5 bases; J trimming: 6 bases; junction bases outside the gene matches: 2. The CDR3 DNA sequence: TGTGCCAGCAGTCAGACTAGCGGGGGGGCCGGGGAGCTGTTTTTT. Protein product: CASSQTSGGAGELFF.

This clonotype showed up many times. The DNA of the CDR3 is TGTGCCAGCAGCTTAGGCAGGCATAACAATGAGCAGTTCTTC. Translating it yields CASSLGRHNNEQFF. The J gene is TRBJ2-1, the V gene TRBV7-3; no firm D call. The CDR3 runs 14 residues. Germline V gene sequence: CDR1 SGHTA, CDR2 FQGTGA. Trimming left V 2 bases short and J 5 bases short, with 10 bases between.

This clonotype was seen ten or more times. The chain couples TRBV5-1 to TRBJ2-1; a weak D match, TRBD2 (5 bases). The V gene's germline CDR1 is SGHRS and CDR2 YFSETQ. V was cut by 2 bases and J by 6 bases, with 12 bases left in between. This CDR3 has 14 amino acids. CDR3 sequence: CASSLGGPGNEQFF. The CDR3, as DNA: TGCGCCAGCAGCTTAGGAGGTCCGGGCAATGAGCAGTTCTTC.

This clonotype has a count of ten or more. This may arise from a read error, as a much more abundant clone is one base away. The chain couples TRBV6-6 to TRBJ1-6; D perhaps matches TRBD1 (6 bases). The CDR3 is made up of 16 amino acids. Germline CDR1 and CDR2: MNHNY and SVGAGI (reference sequence). V lost 5 bases to trimming and J lost 7 bases, with 18 bases between them. CDR3 residues: CASSHEIRGSNSPLHF. As DNA, the CDR3 is TGTGCCAGCAGTCACGAAATCAGGGGATCCAATTCACCCCTCCACTTT.

There are a few counts of this clonotype. A much larger clone lies one base from this, so it may be a read error. The chain combines TRBV6-1 with TRBJ1-2; no clear D. Trimming took 6 bases from V and 3 from J, leaving 8 bases between them. Germline V gene data show CDR1 as MNHNS and CDR2 as SASEGT. The CDR3 runs 12 residues. The CDR3 DNA reads as TGTGCCAGCAGACGGTGGGACTATGGCTACACCTTC. Protein sequence: CASRRWDYGYTF.

There are many counts of this clonotype. The J gene is TRBJ2-4, the V gene TRBV12-3 or TRBV12-4; 7 bases are a match to TRBD1. J gave up 2 bases and V 5 bases, and 3 bases lay outside the gene matches. This CDR3 has 14 amino acids. The CDR3 DNA is TGTGCCAGCAGTAAGACAGGGTCCAAAAACATTCAGTACTTC. Protein product: CASSKTGSKNIQYF.

This chain links TRBV20-1 with TRBJ2-5; the D gene could be TRBD1 or TRBD2 (5 bases each). CDR1 is DFQATT, CDR2 SNEGSKA, per germline (reference sequence). Trimming removed 3 bases from V and 7 bases from J, with 15 bases in between. The CDR3 is 13 amino acids. This chain's CDR3 is CSARRGLQGTQYF. The CDR3 DNA reads as TGCAGTGCTAGGCGCGGGCTCCAGGGGACCCAGTACTTC.

This clonotype occurred many times. This chain uses TRBV12-5 with TRBJ1-5, with D possibly being TRBD1 (5 bases). Germline V gene sequence: CDR1 LGHNT, CDR2 FRNRAP. V dropped 3 bases and J dropped 6 bases, with 15 bases sitting between them. This CDR3 is built from 15 residues. DNA for the CDR3: TGTGCTAGTGGTTTAGCGGCGAGGGGAGGTCAGCCCCAGCATTTT. Protein sequence: CASGLAARGGQPQHF.

This clonotype was counted at least ten times. The gene calls are TRBV4-1 and TRBJ2-2; 11 nucleotides agree with TRBD2. J was trimmed by 1 base and V by 5 bases; bases with no gene match: 0. Germline V gene lookup returns CDR1 MGHRA and CDR2 YSYEKL. This CDR3 is 15 amino acids long. The CDR3 bases are TGCGCCAGCAGCACTAGCGGGAGGAACACCGGGGAGCTGTTTTTT. Translated: CASSTSGRNTGELFF.

This clonotype was picked up many times. The CDR3 bases are TGTGCCAGCAGCCGGGGACAGGAGGCGGATGGCTACACCTTC. Residues: CASSRGQEADGYTF. V usage is TRBV13 and J usage is TRBJ1-2, with 8 bases matching TRBD1. This CDR3 contains 14 residues. Losses at the gene ends were 5 bases for V and 6 bases for J; bases not matched to a gene: 8. Germline CDR1 is PRHDT and CDR2 is FYEKMQ (reference sequence).

With regard to this clonotype: An end of the junction does not agree with germline; a read error may underlie this. This CDR3 is CASSPGRRSDNEQLF. The CDR3 DNA is TGTGCCAGCAGCCCCGGCCGGAGGTCCGACAATGAGCAGCTCTTC. The chain joins TRBV7-6 to TRBJ2-1, with a weak D call TRBD2 (5 bases). The germline gives CDR1 SGHVS, CDR2 FNYEAQ. CDR3 length equals 15 residues. Combining the CDR3 with reference TRBV7-6 and TRBJ2-1 gives the whole variable domain GAGVSQSPRYKVTKRGQDVALRCDPISGHVSLYWYRQALGQGPEFLTYFNYEAQQDKSGLPNDRFSAERPEGSISTLTIQRTEQRDSAMYRCASSPGRRSDNEQLFGPGTRLTVL.

The chain is built from TRBV19 and TRBJ2-7; TRBD2 matches at 7 bases. J lost 3 bases, V lost 4 bases, and 3 bases had no gene match. The CDR3 is made up of 13 amino acids. Germline lookup yields CDR1 LNHDA and CDR2 SQIVND (reference sequence). The CDR3 DNA reads as TGTGCCAGTAGTACTTCTAGCGGCTACGAGCAGTACTTC. As protein: CASSTSSGYEQYF.

In this sample, this clonotype turned up many times. V usage is TRBV29-1 and J usage is TRBJ2-4; 7 positions agree with TRBD1. Germline V gene lookup returns CDR1 SQVTM and CDR2 ANQGSEA. This CDR3 spans 13 amino acids. After removal of 2 bases from V and 5 bases from J, the junction contained 3 bases not matched to a gene. CDR3 coding DNA: TGCAGCGTTGAAAGGACAGGACAAAACATTCAGTACTTC. It translates to CSVERTGQNIQYF.

This clonotype was found many times. The rearrangement links TRBV6-1 to TRBJ1-6, with D possibly matching TRBD1 (5 bases). Trimming stripped 0 bases from V and 10 bases from J, with 13 bases between. The length of the CDR3 is 15 residues. Germline assignment: CDR1 MNHNS and CDR2 SASEGT. DNA of the CDR3: TGTGCCAGCAGTGAAGCGGCAGGGCTTTGGTCACCCCTCCACTTT. Translating it yields CASSEAAGLWSPLHF.

The CDR3, as DNA: TGTGCCAGCAGCCCTCGACTAGCGGCGACGCTCACAGATACGCAGTATTTT. Protein sequence: CASSPRLAATLTDTQYF. The chain employs TRBV7-6 and TRBJ2-3; TRBD2 matches 9 bases. V lost 5 bases to trimming and J lost 2 bases; unmatched junction nucleotides: 11. Germline CDR1 is SGHVS and CDR2 is FNYEAQ. CDR3 size: 17 residues.